The clone carrying this TCR beta chain was detected ten times or more. The antigen is undetermined. The CDR3 is cut off 3 residues early in the read; its end comes from the germline J gene. CDR1 is SGHNT and CDR2 is YYREEE in the germline V gene (reference sequence). The CDR3 has 14 residues. Trimming removed 4 bases at V and 1 base at J, with 11 bases between. This sample is part of a study of T cell clonality in common variable immunodeficiency. Most patients and controls had Caucasian heritage. The method was immunoSEQ multiplex PCR; TCRdb's version includes in-frame clones alone and lacks a portion of them. The table lists about 59,000 clones, with no singletons. Points from the study as a whole: Compared with controls, CVID subjects had fewer shared TCRbeta clones.

The sample taken for sequencing was peripheral blood mononuclear cells. The TCR was taken from a person aged 18 to 70 in good health. The J gene is TRBJ1-1, the V gene TRBV5-4, with a possible D match to TRBD1 (5 bases). CDR3 DNA (partial): TGTGCCAGCAGCGCTGTCGGACAGAACACTGAA. This translates into CASSAVGQNTE. The entire CDR3 protein is CASSAVGQNTEAFF.